One and the same sample provided the 17 T cell receptor beta chains below, sequenced in a study of metastatic and nonmetastatic thyroid tumors (dated by TCRdb to 2018 to 2021). Before undergoing thyroid surgery, none of the patients had been given any kind of treatment. Preparation of the library involved PCR. The sequencer was an Illumina HiSeq 4000. TCRdb reanalyzed the raw reads on its own, using fastp at Q25 for trimming and MiXCR for clone calling, and kept in-frame beta chains. A total of 45,000 to 50,000 clones appear in this sample, more than 20% of them only once. The top ten hold 3% to 4% of the sample. The sequencing sample was made of blood. The source of these receptors is a male donor with papillary thyroid cancer or a benign thyroid nodule (not recorded which). Some clones in this sample may be carry-over from other donors' samples.

This clone was seen repeatedly, ten times or more. Sequence at one end of the junction differs from germline and may be a read error. V is TRBV28 and J is TRBJ1-4; the D gene is possibly TRBD1 (6 bases). There are 12 residues in the CDR3. CDR1 and CDR2 (germline): MDHEN, SYDVKM. The CDR3 protein is CASNLGGEKLFF. CDR3 in DNA: TGTGCCAGCAATTTAGGGGGTGAAAAACTGTTTTTT.

This clone was observed a few times. The chain employs TRBV12-3 or TRBV12-4 and TRBJ2-3; TRBD2 agrees at 7 bases. CDR3 length: 18 amino acids. Unmatched junction bases numbered 15, after V lost 6 bases and J lost 0 bases. The CDR3 reads CASSSRRGRVLSTDTQYF. CDR3 nucleotides: TGTGCCAGCAGCTCCCGGCGGGGGAGGGTCTTGAGCACAGATACGCAGTATTTT.

On this clone: A read error may produce the germline difference seen at one junction end. The genes are TRBV7-2 and TRBJ2-4; D is tentatively TRBD1 or TRBD2 (5 bases each). This CDR3 is 13 amino acids long. Germline CDR1 and CDR2: SGHTA and FQGNSA. This chain's CDR3 is CSSSFSGRDIQYF. CDR3 nucleotides: TGTTCCAGCAGCTTTTCGGGGCGTGACATTCAGTACTTC.

This clone showed up many times. J is TRBJ2-7 and V is TRBV7-9; tentatively, D is TRBD2 (6 bases). CDR3 length: 15 residues. Germline V CDR1 and CDR2: SEHNR, FQNEAQ (reference sequence). Trimming left V 4 bases short and J 5 bases short, with 18 bases between. The CDR3 sequence: CASSWNPGGKNEQYF. CDR3 DNA: TGTGCCAGCAGCTGGAACCCTGGGGGGAAGAACGAGCAGTACTTC.

This clone has just a few counts. The genes are TRBV2 and TRBJ2-1; the D gene is possibly TRBD2 (6 bases). The CDR3 totals 15 residues. The V gene lost 2 bases and the J gene lost 5 bases, with 13 bases spanning the gap. Germline assignment: CDR1 SNHLY and CDR2 FYNNEI. CDR3 nucleotides: TGTGCCAGCAGTGAATGGAGGGTTGAGGACAATGAGCAGTTCTTC. This translates into CASSEWRVEDNEQFF.

This clone was seen ten or more times. The chain has TRBV10-2 and TRBJ2-7; the match to TRBD2 covers 7 bases. CDR1 is WSHSY, CDR2 SAAADI, per germline. The CDR3 has 15 residues. The trim removed 1 base at V and 2 bases at J, leaving 5 bases unmatched. As DNA, the CDR3 is TGCGCCAGCAGTGAGTGGGCTAGCGGTCCCTACGAGCAGTACTTC. Translation gives CASSEWASGPYEQYF.

This clone is classed as medium-sized. CDR3 nucleotide sequence: TGTGCCAGTAGATCTATCGGGACAGGCTCCTACGAGCAGTACTTC. Translating it yields CASRSIGTGSYEQYF. The chain links TRBV19 to TRBJ2-7; 8 nucleotides match TRBD1. Germline assignment: CDR1 LNHDA and CDR2 SQIVND (reference sequence). The trim removed 6 bases at V and 0 bases at J, leaving 7 bases unmatched. The CDR3 is 15 residues long.

The chain joins TRBV3-1 to TRBJ1-2; tentatively, D is TRBD1 (5 bases). Trimming removed 4 bases from V and 2 bases from J, with 14 bases in between. The CDR3 runs 15 residues. The germline V gene encodes CDR1 LGHDT and CDR2 YNNKEL (reference sequence). CDR3 nucleotides: TGTGCCAGCAGCCTCGGGGGGACTGCCAACTATGGCTACACCTTC. This encodes CASSLGGTANYGYTF.

The chain carries TRBV5-5 and TRBJ1-1; no clear D. Trimming took off 5 bases at V and 7 bases at J, with 18 bases between the two ends. In germline, CDR1 is SGHKS, CDR2 YYEKEE (reference sequence). CDR3 length: 14 residues. CDR3: CASRSLDWRNEAFF. CDR3 nucleotide sequence: TGTGCCAGCAGGAGCTTGGATTGGCGGAATGAAGCTTTCTTT. Supplemented by reference TRBV5-5 and TRBJ1-1, the full variable domain reads DAGVTQSPTHLIKTRGQQVTLRCSPISGHKSVSWYQQVLGQGPQFIFQYYEKEERGRGNFPDRFSARQFPNYSSELNVNALLLGDSALYLCASRSLDWRNEAFFGQGTRLTVV.

The chain employs TRBV20-1 and TRBJ2-1, with D tentatively TRBD2 (6 bases). Germline V CDR1 and CDR2: DFQATT, SNEGSKA (reference sequence). This CDR3 contains 16 residues. Trimming stripped 4 bases from V and 2 bases from J, with 18 bases between. Here the CDR3 DNA reads TGCAGTGCTAATAGGGGCGGGACGATCCCCTACAATGAGCAGTTCTTC. Its translation: CSANRGGTIPYNEQFF.

Notes on this clone: A much more abundant neighbour one base away suggests this may be a read error. The genes are TRBV28 and TRBJ2-7, with D perhaps TRBD1 (5 bases). Trimming removed 6 bases at V and 3 bases at J, with 12 bases between. Germline V lookup: CDR1 MDHEN, CDR2 SYDVKM. The length of the CDR3 is 13 residues. The CDR3 sequence is CASSPGRVYEQYF. Written as DNA, the CDR3 is TGTGCCAGCAGCCCCGGCAGGGTCTACGAGCAGTACTTC. Complete variable domain (other parts from reference TRBV28 and TRBJ2-7): DVKVTQSSRYLVKRTGEKVFLECVQDMDHENMFWYRQDPGLGLRLIYFSYDVKMKEKGDIPEGYSVSREKKERFSLILESASTNQTSMYLCASSPGRVYEQYFGPGTRLTVT.

This clone has at least ten counts. The chain carries TRBV6-2 or TRBV6-3 and TRBJ1-5; D call uncertain. Germline loops: CDR1 MNHEY, CDR2 SVGEGT. The CDR3 spans 14 residues. V was trimmed by 0 bases and J by 4 bases, leaving 7 bases between them. CDR3 residues: CASSYSSVNQPQHF. DNA of the CDR3: TGTGCCAGCAGTTACTCTTCGGTAAATCAGCCCCAGCATTTT.

This clone was detected ten times or more. V gene TRBV7-9 combines with J gene TRBJ1-4; D ambiguous. V was cut by 5 bases and J by 7 bases, with 17 bases left in between. The CDR3 consists of 15 residues. CDR1 and CDR2 from the germline V gene are SEHNR and FQNEAQ (reference sequence). The DNA of the CDR3 is TGTGCCAGCAGCGGCGCCGGTCGCGAAACTGAAAAACTGTTTTTT. It is translated as CASSGAGRETEKLFF. The full variable domain, completed using reference TRBV7-9 and TRBJ1-4, is DTGVSQNPRHKITKRGQNVTFRCDPISEHNRLYWYRQTLGQGPEFLTYFQNEAQLEKSRLLSDRFSAERPKGSFSTLEIQRTEQGDSAMYLCASSGAGRETEKLFFGSGTQLSVL.

In this sample, this clone turned up many times. The chain couples TRBV6-2 or TRBV6-3 to TRBJ2-2; 9 bases align to TRBD1. This CDR3 comprises 16 residues. Germline V gene data show CDR1 as MNHEY and CDR2 as SVGEGT. The ends lost 5 bases at V and 3 bases at J; junction bases unmatched: 7. CDR3 in DNA: TGTGCCAGCAGTGGGTGGACAGGGGAGGACACCGGGGAGCTGTTTTTT. This gives the protein CASSGWTGEDTGELFF.

The rearrangement uses TRBV11-3 and TRBJ1-1, with a tentative D call TRBD1 (6 bases). CDR1 is SGHNT, CDR2 YENEEA, per germline. Trimming removed 3 bases from V and 0 bases from J, with 8 bases in between. The CDR3 runs to 14 residues. The CDR3 region is CASSLRGMNTEAFF. The CDR3 region has the DNA TGTGCCAGCAGCTTGAGGGGGATGAACACTGAAGCTTTCTTT.

This clone was observed at least ten times. This clone may be a read error of a much larger clone one base away. The rearrangement links TRBV11-2 to TRBJ1-4; TRBD1 aligns across 7 bases. Germline-derived CDR1 and CDR2 are SGHAT and FQNNGV. The CDR3 length is 15 residues. CDR3 amino acids: CASSLSRGQYEELFF. The DNA for the CDR3 is TGTGCCAGCAGCTTAAGTAGGGGGCAGTATGAAGAACTGTTTTTT.

Details on this clone: This may be a read error, as it is one base from a much larger clone. The same CDR3 arises from other DNA sequences in this sample as well. The chain recombines TRBV5-1 with TRBJ2-5; 10 bases are shared with TRBD2. Germline loops: CDR1 SGHRS, CDR2 YFSETQ. This CDR3 comprises 17 residues. CDR3 DNA sequence: TGCGCCAGCACGCTAGCGGGGGAAAGCTTCTTACAAGAGGCCCAGTACTTC. This codes for CASTLAGESFLQEAQYF.